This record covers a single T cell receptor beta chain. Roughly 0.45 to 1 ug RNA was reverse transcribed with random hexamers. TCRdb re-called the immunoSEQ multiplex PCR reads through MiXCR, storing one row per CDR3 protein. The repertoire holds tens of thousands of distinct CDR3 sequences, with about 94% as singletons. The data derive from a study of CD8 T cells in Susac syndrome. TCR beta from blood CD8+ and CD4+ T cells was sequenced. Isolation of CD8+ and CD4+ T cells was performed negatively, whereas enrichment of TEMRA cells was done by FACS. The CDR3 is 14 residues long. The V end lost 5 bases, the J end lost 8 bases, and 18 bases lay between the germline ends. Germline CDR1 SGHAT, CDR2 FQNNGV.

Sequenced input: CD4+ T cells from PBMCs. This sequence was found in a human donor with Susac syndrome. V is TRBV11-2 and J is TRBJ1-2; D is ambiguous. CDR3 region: CASSTAGRTGGYTF. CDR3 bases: TGTGCCAGCAGCACCGCCGGACGTACGGGGGGCTACACCTTC. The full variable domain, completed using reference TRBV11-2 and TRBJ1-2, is EAGVAQSPRYKIIEKRQSVAFWCNPISGHATLYWYQQILGQGPKLLIQFQNNGVVDDSQLPKDRFSAERLKGVDSTLKIQPAKLEDSAVYLCASSTAGRTGGYTFGSGTRLTVV.